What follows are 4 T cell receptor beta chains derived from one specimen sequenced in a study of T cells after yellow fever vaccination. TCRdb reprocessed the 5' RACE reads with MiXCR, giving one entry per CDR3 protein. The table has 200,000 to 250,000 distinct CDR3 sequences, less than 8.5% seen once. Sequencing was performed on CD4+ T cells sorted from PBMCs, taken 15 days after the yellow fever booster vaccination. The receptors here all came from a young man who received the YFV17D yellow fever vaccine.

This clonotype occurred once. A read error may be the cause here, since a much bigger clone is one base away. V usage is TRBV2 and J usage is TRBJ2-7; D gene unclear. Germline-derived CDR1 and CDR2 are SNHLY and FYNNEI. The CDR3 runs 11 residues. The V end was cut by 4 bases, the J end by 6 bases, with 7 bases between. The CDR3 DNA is TGTGCCAGCAGTGGAATCCGCGAGCAGTACTTC. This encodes CASSGIREQYF.

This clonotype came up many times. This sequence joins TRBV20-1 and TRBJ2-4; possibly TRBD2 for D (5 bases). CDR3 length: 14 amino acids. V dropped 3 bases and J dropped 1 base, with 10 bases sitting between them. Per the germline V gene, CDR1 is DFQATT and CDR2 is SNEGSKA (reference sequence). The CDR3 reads CSARDSWAKNIQYF. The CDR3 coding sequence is TGCAGTGCTAGGGACTCCTGGGCCAAAAACATTCAGTACTTC.

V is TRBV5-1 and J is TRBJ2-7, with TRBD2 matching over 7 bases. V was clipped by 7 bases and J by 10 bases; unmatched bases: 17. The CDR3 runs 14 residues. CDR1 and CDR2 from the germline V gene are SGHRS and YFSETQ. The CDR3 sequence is CASDREESTRRQYF. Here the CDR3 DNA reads TGCGCCAGCGATCGGGAGGAGAGCACCCGACGCCAGTACTTC.

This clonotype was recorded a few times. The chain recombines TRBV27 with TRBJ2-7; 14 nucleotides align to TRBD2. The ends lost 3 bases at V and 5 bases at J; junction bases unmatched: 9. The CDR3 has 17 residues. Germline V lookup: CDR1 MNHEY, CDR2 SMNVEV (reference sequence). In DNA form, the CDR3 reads TGTGCCAGCAGTTTGGCCCCGGGGACTAGCGGGAGAGACGAGCAGTACTTC. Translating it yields CASSLAPGTSGRDEQYF.